The 22 T cell receptor beta chains given below trace back to one sample, sequenced in a study of a mutant IDH1 vaccine in newly diagnosed glioma (dated by TCRdb to the early 2020s). Their antigen targets remain unknown. The library was built by means of the immunoSEQ multiplex PCR assay. Imported from immuneACCESS, the table was reduced by TCRdb to in-frame sequences with V and J called. These copies leave out some clones; in studies compared against another copy, an unresolved V gene accounts for under half, and the cause of the remainder is not known. The sample profile shows about 94,000 clones; around nine tenths of them were found once. The ten largest clones represent 0.77% of the sample. What the time point label conveys for this sample: week 47, end of study. Each vaccine dose, consisting of 300 ug of a 20-mer mutant IDH1 peptide in Montanide, was administered subcutaneously with topical imiquimod.

The sequencing used PBMCs, collected from a glioma patient whose treatment included an IDH1 peptide vaccine. The receptor set was obtained from a woman aged 45-59 years with glioma.

This clone was detected only a few times. The V and J genes are TRBV30 and TRBJ2-5; 10 positions match TRBD2. The V and J ends lost 8 bases and 4 bases, in that order; junction bases with no gene match: 4. Germline CDR1 GTSNPN, CDR2 SVGIG (reference sequence). The CDR3 totals 12 residues. For the CDR3, the DNA is TGTGCCAGCCGACTAGCGGGAGAGACCCAGTACTTC. Translated, it gives CASRLAGETQYF.

This chain connects TRBV28 to TRBJ1-3, with D possibly being TRBD1 (5 bases). This CDR3 has 14 residues. CDR1 is MDHEN, CDR2 SYDVKM, per germline. Trimming removed 2 bases at V and 1 base at J, with 6 bases between. CDR3 in amino acids: CASSLGHSGNTIYF. The CDR3 nucleotides read TGTGCCAGCAGTTTAGGACATTCTGGAAACACCATATATTTT.

This clone was seen a single time. This chain uses TRBV5-1 with TRBJ2-3; D is perhaps TRBD2 (5 bases). This CDR3 contains 18 residues. CDR1 is SGHRS and CDR2 is YFSETQ in the germline V gene. V was shortened by 7 bases and J by 4 bases, with 28 bases between the two germline ends. As DNA, the CDR3 is TGCGCCAGCGCGTCGGGATCCGCGACCTACGGTTGGGCAGATACGCAGTATTTT. Translating it yields CASASGSATYGWADTQYF.

The chain couples TRBV7-9 to TRBJ1-1; D may be TRBD1 (6 bases). The CDR3 consists of 17 residues. CDR1 SEHNR and CDR2 FQNEAQ come from the germline V gene (reference sequence). The V end lost 3 bases, the J end lost 1 base, and 18 bases lay between the germline ends. CDR3 nucleotides: TGTGCCAGCAGCTTTACGGACGCAGGGGCGGGGAACACTGAAGCTTTCTTT. This codes for CASSFTDAGAGNTEAFF.

The V and J genes are TRBV5-6 and TRBJ2-2; 8 bases are shared with TRBD1. The trim removed 8 bases at V and 5 bases at J, leaving 8 bases unmatched. Germline assignment: CDR1 SGHDT and CDR2 YYEEEE. CDR3 length: 14 residues. CDR3 sequence (DNA): TGTGCCAGTGTCCAGGGGGCGCGTACCGGGGAGCTGTTTTTT. Encoded protein: CASVQGARTGELFF.

J is TRBJ2-1 and V is TRBV5-5; 7 bases are shared with TRBD2. The germline gives CDR1 SGHKS, CDR2 YYEKEE (reference sequence). The CDR3 is 13 residues long. Trimming took 3 bases from V and 10 from J; bases not matched to a gene: 7. In DNA, the CDR3 is TGTGCCAGCAGCTATGGGAGGGCCGTGGAGCAGTTCTTC. This sequence encodes CASSYGRAVEQFF.

The genes are TRBV5-1 and TRBJ2-7; D is perhaps TRBD2 (5 bases). V dropped 0 bases and J dropped 6 bases, with 10 bases sitting between them. This CDR3 comprises 13 residues. CDR1 is SGHRS, CDR2 YFSETQ, per germline. The CDR3 protein is CASSLATRGEQYF. In DNA, the CDR3 is TGCGCCAGCAGCTTGGCCACCCGGGGCGAGCAGTACTTC. The full variable domain, completed using reference TRBV5-1 and TRBJ2-7, is KAGVTQTPRYLIKTRGQQVTLSCSPISGHRSVSWYQQTPGQGLQFLFEYFSETQRNKGNFPGRFSGRQFSNSRSEMNVSTLELGDSALYLCASSLATRGEQYFGPGTRLTVT.

This clone was recorded only once. This sequence joins TRBV28 and TRBJ2-7, with a possible D match to TRBD1 (5 bases). Germline CDR1 MDHEN, CDR2 SYDVKM. V lost 6 bases and J 0 bases, leaving 12 bases between the germline ends. This CDR3 comprises 14 residues. The CDR3 DNA is TGTGCCAGCAGCACTACAGGCAGCTCCTACGAGCAGTACTTC. Translation: CASSTTGSSYEQYF.

This clone showed up just once. The chain has TRBV7-6 and TRBJ2-2, with 9 bases identical to TRBD1. The CDR3 contains 15 residues. Germline lookup yields CDR1 SGHVS and CDR2 FNYEAQ. Trimming cost V 1 base and J 3 bases; bases outside gene matches: 0. The DNA of the CDR3 is TGTGCCAGCAGCTTAGGGGACAGGGACACCGGGGAGCTGTTTTTT. It yields the protein CASSLGDRDTGELFF.

This chain connects TRBV5-5 to TRBJ2-7, with D perhaps being TRBD1 or TRBD2 (5 bases each). The ends were cut back, 0 bases at V and 6 bases at J, with 19 bases in the middle. This CDR3 is 16 amino acids long. Germline V gene lookup returns CDR1 SGHKS and CDR2 YYEKEE (reference sequence). CDR3 nucleotide sequence: TGTGCCAGCAGCTTGGGCACCGGGACGGCCTCCGCCGAGCAGTACTTC. It codes for CASSLGTGTASAEQYF.

In this sample, this clone turned up once. The V and J genes are TRBV10-3 and TRBJ2-2; 16 positions agree with TRBD2. The germline V gene has CDR1 ENHRY and CDR2 SYGVKD. The J segment lost 4 bases and the V segment lost 4 bases, leaving 3 bases of the junction unmatched. The CDR3 is 17 amino acids. CDR3 nucleotide sequence: TGTGCCATCAGTGGGGGGACTAGCGGGAGGGCCACCGGGGAGCTGTTTTTT. It encodes CAISGGTSGRATGELFF.

This chain uses TRBV6-1 with TRBJ1-2, with a weak D call TRBD1 (5 bases). Trimming took 1 base from V and 0 from J, leaving 15 bases between them. The CDR3 is 17 amino acids. Per the germline V gene, CDR1 is MNHNS and CDR2 is SASEGT. The DNA for the CDR3 is TGTGCCAGCAGTGAAGAGGCCCGGGGGTTCCCTAACTATGGCTACACCTTC. Translating it yields CASSEEARGFPNYGYTF.

The rearrangement links TRBV19 to TRBJ2-5, with D possibly being TRBD1 (6 bases). Trimming left V 3 bases short and J 3 bases short, with 17 bases between. The CDR3 extends over 16 amino acids. Germline lookup yields CDR1 LNHDA and CDR2 SQIVND (reference sequence). CDR3 region: CASSMVAGVGKETQYF. The CDR3 region has the DNA TGTGCCAGTAGTATGGTGGCAGGGGTAGGTAAAGAGACCCAGTACTTC.

As for this clone: This sample includes further DNA sequences coding for the same CDR3. The chain uses TRBV7-2 and TRBJ2-7; TRBD2 matches at 15 bases. The CDR3 runs 16 residues. Germline assignment: CDR1 SGHTA and CDR2 FQGNSA. V was pared by 5 bases and J by 3 bases, with 5 bases of the junction left unmatched. DNA for the CDR3: TGTGCCAGCAGCGACTGGACTAGCGGGAGGGGCTACGAGCAGTACTTC. This codes for CASSDWTSGRGYEQYF.

The V and J genes are TRBV5-1 and TRBJ2-7, with a weak D call TRBD1 (5 bases). The V gene's germline CDR1 is SGHRS and CDR2 YFSETQ. Deletions cut 4 bases from V and 1 base from J, with 18 bases between. This CDR3 spans 16 amino acids. In DNA form, the CDR3 reads TGCGCCAGCAGCGTGACAGCCCACTACCTTTCCTACGAGCAGTACTTC. Amino acid sequence: CASSVTAHYLSYEQYF.

The chain combines TRBV27 with TRBJ2-5; possibly TRBD2 for D (6 bases). V shed 6 bases and J shed 0 bases, with 11 bases lying between them. Germline V gives CDR1 MNHEY, CDR2 SMNVEV (reference sequence). The CDR3 consists of 14 residues. CDR3 sequence reads: CASRPGGYQETQYF. The CDR3 nucleotides are TGTGCCAGCAGGCCTGGGGGGTACCAAGAGACCCAGTACTTC.

This rearrangement joins TRBV28 to TRBJ1-4, with TRBD1 matching 8 bases. The V and J ends lost 6 bases and 3 bases, in that order; junction bases with no gene match: 9. The germline CDR1 and CDR2 sequences are MDHEN and SYDVKM. The CDR3 length is 16 residues. CDR3 nucleotide sequence: TGTGCCAGCAGGATCCGAGGACAGGGTTCTAATGAAAAACTGTTTTTT. Translation: CASRIRGQGSNEKLFF.

The chain employs TRBV7-2 and TRBJ2-2; tentatively, D is TRBD1 or TRBD2 (6 bases each). This CDR3 spans 15 amino acids. From germline, CDR1 is SGHTA and CDR2 FQGNSA. Trimming cost V 1 base and J 2 bases, with 8 bases left between them. The CDR3 nucleotides read TGTGCCAGCAGCTTAGGGGGGGCAAACACCGGGGAGCTGTTTTTT. Protein sequence: CASSLGGANTGELFF.

The chain links TRBV27 to TRBJ2-7; 13 bases are a match to TRBD2. In germline, CDR1 is MNHEY, CDR2 SMNVEV (reference sequence). Trimming at V came to 6 bases and at J to 6 bases, leaving 5 bases not matched to a gene. This CDR3 contains 14 residues. CDR3 nucleotide sequence: TGTGCCAGCAGACGGACTAGCGGGAGCGTCGAGCAGTACTTC. Its protein product is CASRRTSGSVEQYF.

J is TRBJ2-7 and V is TRBV5-1, with 7 bases matching TRBD2. The CDR3 sequence is 14 residues long. Germline values: CDR1 SGHRS, CDR2 YFSETQ. V shed 0 bases and J 3 bases; nucleotides not matched to a gene: 3. CDR3 region: CASSLAPSGYEQYF. In nucleotides, the CDR3 is TGCGCCAGCAGCTTGGCCCCTAGCGGCTACGAGCAGTACTTC. Together with reference TRBV5-1 and TRBJ2-7, the CDR3 gives the full variable domain: KAGVTQTPRYLIKTRGQQVTLSCSPISGHRSVSWYQQTPGQGLQFLFEYFSETQRNKGNFPGRFSGRQFSNSRSEMNVSTLELGDSALYLCASSLAPSGYEQYFGPGTRLTVT.

The J gene is TRBJ2-7, the V gene TRBV21-1; the D call in the table, TRBD1, was not verified against the DNA. TRBV21-1 is a pseudogene segment. There are 13 residues in the CDR3. CDR3 region: CASRKDRGLWQYF. The CDR3 nucleotides are TGTGCCAGCAGGAAGGACAGGGGGTTGTGGCAGTACTTC.

The chain has TRBV5-1 and TRBJ2-7; TRBD2 matches at 10 bases. J lost 5 bases, V lost 8 bases, and 10 bases had no gene match. Germline CDR1 SGHRS, CDR2 YFSETQ. This CDR3 comprises 14 residues. Here the CDR3 DNA reads TGCGCCAGTCGCACCTCTAGCGGGAGACACGAGCAGTACTTC. Its protein product is CASRTSSGRHEQYF.